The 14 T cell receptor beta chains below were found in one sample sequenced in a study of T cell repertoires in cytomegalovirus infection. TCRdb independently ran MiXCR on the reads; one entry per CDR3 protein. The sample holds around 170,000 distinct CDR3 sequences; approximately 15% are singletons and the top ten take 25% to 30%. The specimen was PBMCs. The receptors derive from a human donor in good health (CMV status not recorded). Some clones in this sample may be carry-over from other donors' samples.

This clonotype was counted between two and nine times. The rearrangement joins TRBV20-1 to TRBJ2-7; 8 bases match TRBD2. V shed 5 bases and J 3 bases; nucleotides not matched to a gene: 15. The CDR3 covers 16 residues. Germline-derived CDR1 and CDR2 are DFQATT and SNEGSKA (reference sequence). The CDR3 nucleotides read TGCAGTGCTTTCGCGGGTAGCGGGGAGGTACACTACGAGCAGTACTTC. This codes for CSAFAGSGEVHYEQYF.

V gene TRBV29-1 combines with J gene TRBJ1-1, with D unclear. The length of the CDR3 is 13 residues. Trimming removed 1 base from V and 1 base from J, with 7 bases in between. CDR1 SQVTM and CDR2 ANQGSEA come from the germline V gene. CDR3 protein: CSVEGQTNTEAFF. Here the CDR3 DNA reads TGCAGCGTTGAAGGGCAGACGAACACTGAAGCTTTCTTT.

Here the CDR3 reads CASSQRRSGDYGYTF. The CDR3 nucleotides read TGTGCCAGCAGTCAAAGGCGGAGTGGGGACTATGGCTACACCTTC. The chain uses TRBV27 and TRBJ1-2; D is unresolved. Trimming shortened V by 5 bases and J by 3 bases, and 16 bases separated the two germline ends. Germline lookup yields CDR1 MNHEY and CDR2 SMNVEV (reference sequence). CDR3 length: 15 amino acids.

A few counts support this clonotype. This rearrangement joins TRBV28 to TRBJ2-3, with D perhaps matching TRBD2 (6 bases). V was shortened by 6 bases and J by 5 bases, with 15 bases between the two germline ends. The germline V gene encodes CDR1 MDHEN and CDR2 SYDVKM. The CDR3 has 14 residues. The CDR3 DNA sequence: TGTGCCAGCAGCCTACCCCTCGGGAGAGATACGCAGTATTTT. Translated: CASSLPLGRDTQYF.

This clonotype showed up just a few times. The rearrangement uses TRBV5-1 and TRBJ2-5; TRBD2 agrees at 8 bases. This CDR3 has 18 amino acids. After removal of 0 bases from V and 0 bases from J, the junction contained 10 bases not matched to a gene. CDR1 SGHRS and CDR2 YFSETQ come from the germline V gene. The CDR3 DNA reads TGCGCCAGCAGCTTGGCCGGCGGAACTAGCGGATACCAAGAGACCCAGTACTTC. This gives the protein CASSLAGGTSGYQETQYF.

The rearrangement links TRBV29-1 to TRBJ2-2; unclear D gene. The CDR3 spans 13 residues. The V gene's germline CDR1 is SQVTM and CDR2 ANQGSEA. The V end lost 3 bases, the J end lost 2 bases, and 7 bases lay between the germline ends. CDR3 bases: TGCAGCGTTGACAGCAGAAACACCGGGGAGCTGTTTTTT. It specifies CSVDSRNTGELFF.

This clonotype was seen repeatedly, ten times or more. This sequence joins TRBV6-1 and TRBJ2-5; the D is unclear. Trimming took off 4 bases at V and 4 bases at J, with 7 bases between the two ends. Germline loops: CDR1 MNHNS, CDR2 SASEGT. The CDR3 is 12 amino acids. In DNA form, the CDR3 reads TGTGCCAGCAGTGTCGCAGCAGAGACCCAGTACTTC. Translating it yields CASSVAAETQYF.

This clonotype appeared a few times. The CDR3 DNA follows: TGTGCCAGCAGCTTAGTCTCGGGTTCTAGCACAGATACGCAGTATTTT. Translation: CASSLVSGSSTDTQYF. The V call is TRBV7-6, the J call TRBJ2-3, with D unclear. In germline, CDR1 is SGHVS, CDR2 FNYEAQ. Trimming removed 1 base from V and 0 bases from J, with 11 bases in between. CDR3 length equals 16 residues.

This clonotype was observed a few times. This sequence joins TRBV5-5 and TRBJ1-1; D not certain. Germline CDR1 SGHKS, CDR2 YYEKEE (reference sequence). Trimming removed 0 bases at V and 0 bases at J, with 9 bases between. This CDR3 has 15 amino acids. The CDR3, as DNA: TGTGCCAGCAGCTTGGGGGCGAGAATGAACACTGAAGCTTTCTTT. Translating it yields CASSLGARMNTEAFF. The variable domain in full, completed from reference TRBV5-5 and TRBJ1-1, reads DAGVTQSPTHLIKTRGQQVTLRCSPISGHKSVSWYQQVLGQGPQFIFQYYEKEERGRGNFPDRFSARQFPNYSSELNVNALLLGDSALYLCASSLGARMNTEAFFGQGTRLTVV.

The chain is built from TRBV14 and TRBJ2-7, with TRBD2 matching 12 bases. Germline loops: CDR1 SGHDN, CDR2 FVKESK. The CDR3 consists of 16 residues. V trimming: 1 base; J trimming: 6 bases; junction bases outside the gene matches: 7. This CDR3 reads CASSQGQTSGRFEQYF. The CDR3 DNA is TGTGCCAGCAGCCAAGGTCAGACTAGCGGGAGATTCGAGCAGTACTTC.

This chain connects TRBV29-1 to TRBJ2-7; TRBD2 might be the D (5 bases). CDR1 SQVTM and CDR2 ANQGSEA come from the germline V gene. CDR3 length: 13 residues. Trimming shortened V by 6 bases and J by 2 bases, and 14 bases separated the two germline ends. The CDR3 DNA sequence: TGCAGCGTAGGAGGAGTCGTAACCTACGAGCAGTACTTC. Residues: CSVGGVVTYEQYF.

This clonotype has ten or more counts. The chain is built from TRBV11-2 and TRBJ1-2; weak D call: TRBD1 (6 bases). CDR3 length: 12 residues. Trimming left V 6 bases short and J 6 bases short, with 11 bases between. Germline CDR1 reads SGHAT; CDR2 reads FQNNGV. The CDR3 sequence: CASRRTADGYTF. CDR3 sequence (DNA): TGTGCCAGCAGGAGGACAGCCGATGGCTACACCTTC.

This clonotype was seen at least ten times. The CDR3 DNA is TGTGCCAGCAGCTTAGATTTCGGGCAAGCTTTCTTT. It yields the protein CASSLDFGQAFF. V usage is TRBV7-2 and J usage is TRBJ1-1; D ambiguous. The CDR3 totals 12 residues. Trimming pared 1 base from V and 9 bases from J, leaving 9 bases between. Germline CDR1 is SGHTA and CDR2 is FQGNSA.

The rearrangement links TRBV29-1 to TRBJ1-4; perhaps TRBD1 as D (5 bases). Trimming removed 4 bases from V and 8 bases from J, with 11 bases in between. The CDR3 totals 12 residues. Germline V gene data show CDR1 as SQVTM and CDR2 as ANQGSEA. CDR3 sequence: CSVGGHREKLFF. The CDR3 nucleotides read TGCAGCGTTGGGGGCCACCGGGAAAAACTGTTTTTT. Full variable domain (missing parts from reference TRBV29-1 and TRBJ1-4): SAVISQKPSRDICQRGTSLTIQCQVDSQVTMMFWYRQQPGQSLTLIATANQGSEATYESGFVIDKFPISRPNLTFSTLTVSNMSPEDSSIYLCSVGGHREKLFFGSGTQLSVL.